The 21 T cell receptor beta chains reported below all come from one sample, sequenced in a study of T cells after yellow fever vaccination. TCRdb recomputed calls from the 5' RACE reads with MiXCR, one row per CDR3 protein. Of more than 350,000 distinct CDR3 sequences in the sample, 9.5% to 13% are singletons; the top ten hold roughly 18%. The sample was PBMCs, taken on the day of the first yellow fever vaccination. All receptors derive from a man younger than 35 who received the YFV17D yellow fever vaccine.

This clonotype was counted ten times or more. J is TRBJ2-3 and V is TRBV6-2 or TRBV6-3; D not certain. The CDR3 has 14 amino acids. Germline CDR1 reads MNHEY; CDR2 reads SVGEGT. Between the trimmed V and J ends, which lost 4 bases and 3 bases, there was a span of 11 bases. CDR3 coding DNA: TGTGCCAGCAGTTCCCCGGGTTGGACAGATACGCAGTATTTT. Translation: CASSSPGWTDTQYF.

This clonotype was counted a few times. The gene calls are TRBV12-3 or TRBV12-4 and TRBJ1-6, with D possibly TRBD1 on 5 matching bases. CDR3 size: 17 residues. V was shortened by 5 bases and J by 1 base, with 15 bases between the two germline ends. CDR3 sequence: CASSLGTLASYNSPLHF. For the CDR3, the DNA is TGTGCCAGCAGTCTCGGGACCCTAGCATCCTATAATTCACCCCTCCACTTT.

This rearrangement joins TRBV28 to TRBJ2-7; 7 positions agree with TRBD1. CDR3 length equals 15 residues. Per germline, CDR1 MDHEN and CDR2 SYDVKM. V trimming: 5 bases; J trimming: 6 bases; junction bases outside the gene matches: 13. This CDR3 is CASSPRQGWFGEQYV. As DNA, the CDR3 is TGTGCCAGCAGTCCCCGACAGGGTTGGTTCGGCGAGCAGTACGTC.

This clonotype was detected only a few times. CDR3 nucleotide sequence: TGTGCCAGCAGCCCCGGACAGGGAAAGACCCAGTACTTC. Amino acids: CASSPGQGKTQYF. The gene calls are TRBV7-3 and TRBJ2-5; TRBD1 matches 8 bases. In germline, CDR1 is SGHTA, CDR2 FQGTGA. Germline trimming cut 5 bases from V and 6 bases from J; bases unmatched to any gene: 5. The CDR3 sequence is 13 residues long.

This clonotype was observed a few times. This sequence joins TRBV20-1 and TRBJ2-7; 8 positions match TRBD1. This CDR3 is built from 15 residues. Germline-derived CDR1 and CDR2 are DFQATT and SNEGSKA (reference sequence). V was pared by 0 bases and J by 0 bases, with 4 bases of the junction left unmatched. This CDR3 reads CSAREWTGPSYEQYF. The CDR3, as DNA: TGCAGTGCTAGAGAGTGGACAGGGCCCTCCTACGAGCAGTACTTC.

This clonotype was observed a few times. CDR3 protein: CASSPPGSRLGTEAFF. The CDR3 region has the DNA TGTGCCAGCTCACCACCAGGGAGTCGATTAGGCACTGAAGCTTTCTTT. The chain employs TRBV18 and TRBJ1-1; D gene uncertain. Trimming left V 0 bases short and J 4 bases short, with 15 bases between. Germline V gives CDR1 KGHSH, CDR2 LQKENI. The CDR3 length is 16 residues. Based on the CDR3 plus reference TRBV18 and TRBJ1-1, the full variable domain is NAGVMQNPRHLVRRRGQEARLRCSPMKGHSHVYWYRQLPEEGLKFMVYLQKENIIDESGMPKERFSAEFPKEGPSILRIQQVVRGDSAAYFCASSPPGSRLGTEAFFGQGTRLTVV.

This clonotype occurred a few times. The chain couples TRBV5-4 to TRBJ2-3; D call uncertain. V was pared by 4 bases and J by 0 bases, with 12 bases between. CDR3 length: 15 amino acids. CDR1 is SGHNT and CDR2 is YYREEE in the germline V gene (reference sequence). CDR3 sequence (DNA): TGTGCCAGCAGCAAGAGCCAAACTAGCACAGATACGCAGTATTTT. It yields the protein CASSKSQTSTDTQYF. Based on the CDR3 plus reference TRBV5-4 and TRBJ2-3, the full variable domain is ETGVTQSPTHLIKTRGQQVTLRCSSQSGHNTVSWYQQALGQGPQFIFQYYREEENGRGNFPPRFSGLQFPNYSSELNVNALELDDSALYLCASSKSQTSTDTQYFGPGTRLTVL.

This clonotype was seen a few times. The rearrangement joins TRBV28 to TRBJ1-6; 8 bases are a match to TRBD1. CDR3 length: 15 amino acids. Looked up from germline, CDR1 is MDHEN and CDR2 is SYDVKM. V shed 8 bases and J 7 bases; nucleotides not matched to a gene: 10. The CDR3 loop is CASGGRGQENSPLHF. CDR3 in DNA: TGTGCCAGCGGCGGTCGGGGACAGGAGAATTCACCCCTCCACTTT.

In this sample, this clonotype turned up many times. The chain carries TRBV12-3 or TRBV12-4 and TRBJ2-1, with 8 bases that match TRBD1. The CDR3 totals 12 residues. Losses at the gene ends were 6 bases for V and 9 bases for J; bases not matched to a gene: 4. The CDR3 reads CASRPDRGEQFF. The DNA for the CDR3 is TGTGCCAGCAGACCTGACAGGGGTGAGCAGTTCTTC.

This clonotype was seen at least ten times. This chain joins TRBV29-1 and TRBJ1-1, with 7 bases that match TRBD1. Germline CDR1 is SQVTM and CDR2 is ANQGSEA. This CDR3 has 12 residues. CDR3 amino acids: CSGGQLNTEAFF. The CDR3 DNA reads TGCAGTGGGGGACAGTTGAACACTGAAGCTTTCTTT.

This clonotype was picked up a small number of times. This rearrangement joins TRBV7-8 to TRBJ1-1, with D tentatively TRBD1 (6 bases). Germline values: CDR1 SGHVS, CDR2 FQNEAQ. The CDR3 totals 16 residues. V was pared by 0 bases and J by 0 bases, with 11 bases between. CDR3 protein: CASSLAGTGMNTEAFF. The DNA for the CDR3 is TGTGCCAGCAGCTTAGCGGGTACAGGGATGAACACTGAAGCTTTCTTT. Based on the CDR3 plus reference TRBV7-8 and TRBJ1-1, the full variable domain is GAGVSQSPRYKVAKRGQDVALRCDPISGHVSLFWYQQALGQGPEFLTYFQNEAQLDKSGLPSDRFFAERPEGSVSTLKIQRTQQEDSAVYLCASSLAGTGMNTEAFFGQGTRLTVV.

This clonotype showed up many times. The chain carries TRBV5-1 and TRBJ2-1; 9 bases line up with TRBD1. V trimming: 3 bases; J trimming: 4 bases; junction bases outside the gene matches: 5. CDR1 and CDR2 (germline): SGHRS, YFSETQ. This CDR3 comprises 15 residues. CDR3 sequence: CASSWTGTGYNEQFF. CDR3 nucleotide sequence: TGCGCCAGCAGCTGGACCGGGACAGGGTACAATGAGCAGTTCTTC.

This chain uses TRBV12-3 or TRBV12-4 with TRBJ1-1, with D unclear. The CDR3 is 11 residues long. Trimming cost V 5 bases and J 6 bases, with 7 bases left between them. This chain's CDR3 is CASSARPEAFF. CDR3 nucleotide sequence: TGTGCCAGCAGTGCGCGGCCTGAAGCTTTCTTT.

CDR3 sequence (DNA): TGTGCCATCAGTGCCCGACAGGATAACACCGGGGAGCTGTTTTTT. Translated, it gives CAISARQDNTGELFF. The V call is TRBV10-3, the J call TRBJ2-2, with TRBD1 as a possible D gene (6 bases). Germline CDR1 ENHRY, CDR2 SYGVKD. Trimming shortened V by 4 bases and J by 2 bases, and 11 bases separated the two germline ends. This CDR3 region has 15 residues.

With respect to this clonotype: Relative to the germline gene, one junction end is altered; a read error may explain this. V gene TRBV10-3 combines with J gene TRBJ2-3; 13 bases agree with TRBD2. The V gene's germline CDR1 is ENHRY and CDR2 SYGVKD. This CDR3 region has 15 residues. CDR3 bases: TGCGCCACTCGGACTAGCGGGGGCCTCACAGATACGCAGTATTTT. It translates to CATRTSGGLTDTQYF.

The rearrangement links TRBV20-1 to TRBJ2-3; TRBD2 might be the D (6 bases). Germline CDR1 is DFQATT and CDR2 is SNEGSKA (reference sequence). This CDR3 has 15 amino acids. V shed 0 bases and J shed 2 bases, with 12 bases lying between them. CDR3: CSAREVGGPTDTQYF. DNA of the CDR3: TGCAGTGCTAGAGAGGTGGGGGGACCCACAGATACGCAGTATTTT.

This clonotype has a handful of counts. The V gene is TRBV5-1, the J gene TRBJ2-5, with TRBD1 identical over 7 bases. The CDR3 extends over 15 amino acids. From germline, CDR1 is SGHRS and CDR2 YFSETQ. After removal of 2 bases from V and 1 base from J, the junction contained 5 bases not matched to a gene. The CDR3 DNA reads as TGCGCCAGCAGCTTAACCGGGACAGCCCAAGAGACCCAGTACTTC. Protein product: CASSLTGTAQETQYF.

CDR3 amino acids: CASSYGIGGTYEQYF. Written as DNA, the CDR3 is TGTGCCAGCAGTTATGGTATTGGGGGAACCTACGAGCAGTACTTC. V is TRBV6-5 and J is TRBJ2-7; TRBD1 or TRBD2 may be the D gene (5 bases each). Germline CDR1 reads MNHEY; CDR2 reads SVGAGI. Trimming took 3 bases from V and 2 from J, leaving 14 bases between them. The length of the CDR3 is 15 residues.

Many counts were recorded for this clonotype. The chain couples TRBV4-2 to TRBJ1-1; 8 positions match TRBD1. The ends lost 8 bases at V and 7 bases at J; junction bases unmatched: 6. This CDR3 has 12 amino acids. Germline V gene data show CDR1 as LGHNA and CDR2 as YNFKEQ. DNA for the CDR3: TGTGCCAGCCGACAGGGGCTTTATGAAGCTTTCTTT. Amino acid sequence: CASRQGLYEAFF.

This clonotype was detected only a few times. The chain joins TRBV29-1 to TRBJ1-4, with a possible D match to TRBD1 (5 bases). Germline loops: CDR1 SQVTM, CDR2 ANQGSEA. Deletions cut 4 bases from V and 7 bases from J, with 16 bases between. CDR3 length: 14 residues. In nucleotides, the CDR3 is TGCAGCGTTGGGGATGAGGGGTCGGGTGAAAAACTGTTTTTT. It codes for CSVGDEGSGEKLFF.

The J gene is TRBJ2-7, the V gene TRBV5-6; D is perhaps TRBD1 or TRBD2 (5 bases each). Per the germline V gene, CDR1 is SGHDT and CDR2 is YYEEEE. This CDR3 is 13 amino acids long. The V end was cut by 5 bases, the J end by 8 bases, with 17 bases between. The CDR3 nucleotides read TGTGCCAGCAGTTACGAGAGGGGCCCCCAGCAGTACGTC. This encodes CASSYERGPQQYV.